These 18 T cell receptor beta chains were sequenced from one sample in a study of early T cells in non-severe SARS-CoV-2 infection. TCRdb redid the calling of the 5' RACE reads with MiXCR, one entry per CDR3 protein. The sample records some 88,000 distinct CDR3 sequences, around 16% being singletons. The material sequenced was whole blood, taken at baseline. These receptors came from an adult who was a healthcare worker with PCR-confirmed SARS-CoV-2 infection or an uninfected control (not recorded which).

This clonotype has ten or more counts. CDR3 nucleotide sequence: TGCAGCGTGGGGGGGTCTTCTAACTATGGCTACACCTTC. It translates to CSVGGSSNYGYTF. The J gene is TRBJ1-2, the V gene TRBV29-1; tentative D call: TRBD1 (5 bases). Germline loops: CDR1 SQVTM, CDR2 ANQGSEA. The CDR3 loop spans 13 amino acids. With 6 bases removed from V and 0 bases from J, the gap between germline ends came to 11 bases.

The chain's CDR3 is CASSLSGREAPFF. CDR3 DNA: TGTGCCAGCAGCTTATCAGGGCGGGAAGCTCCGTTCTTC. The V call is TRBV7-2, the J call TRBJ2-1; possibly TRBD2 for D (6 bases). CDR1 and CDR2 from the germline V gene are SGHTA and FQGNSA. The CDR3 loop spans 13 amino acids. The V end was cut by 2 bases, the J end by 15 bases, with 17 bases between.

V is TRBV6-2 or TRBV6-3 and J is TRBJ2-7; D remains unclear. CDR3 length equals 13 residues. V lost 0 bases to trimming and J lost 4 bases, with 7 bases between them. Per germline, CDR1 MNHEY and CDR2 SVGEGT. CDR3 region: CASSYSPAYEQYF. In nucleotides, the CDR3 is TGTGCCAGCAGTTACTCCCCCGCATACGAGCAGTACTTC.

This clonotype was observed many times. V is TRBV28 and J is TRBJ1-3; D gene uncertain. Germline V gives CDR1 MDHEN, CDR2 SYDVKM. V lost 6 bases, J lost 0 bases, and 9 bases lay in between. The CDR3 runs to 14 residues. CDR3 residues: CASSPHSSGNTIYF. CDR3 in DNA: TGTGCCAGCAGCCCACACAGCTCTGGAAACACCATATATTTT.

V is TRBV20-1 and J is TRBJ1-5; the D is unclear. CDR3 size: 12 residues. Germline CDR1 and CDR2: DFQATT and SNEGSKA (reference sequence). Between the trimmed V and J ends, which lost 6 bases and 6 bases, there was a span of 12 bases. The CDR3 DNA follows: TGCAGTGCCTTGCAAGACTTTCAGCCCCAGCATTTT. Translated: CSALQDFQPQHF.

This clonotype was found a few times. The chain is built from TRBV2 and TRBJ1-3; D ambiguous. CDR1 and CDR2 (germline): SNHLY, FYNNEI. Trimming removed 4 bases at V and 2 bases at J, with 6 bases between. CDR3 size: 13 residues. The CDR3 sequence: CASSVTAGNTIYF. The CDR3 coding sequence is TGTGCCAGCAGTGTAACTGCTGGAAACACCATATATTTT.

This clonotype was detected a few times. The J gene is TRBJ2-1, the V gene TRBV19; the match to TRBD2 covers 11 bases. Germline lookup yields CDR1 LNHDA and CDR2 SQIVND (reference sequence). This CDR3 region has 16 residues. Trimming removed 0 bases from V and 8 bases from J; junction bases left unmatched: 6. The CDR3: CASSIDTSGRSDEQFF. The CDR3 DNA reads TGTGCCAGTAGTATAGATACTAGCGGGAGATCCGATGAGCAGTTCTTC. Full variable domain (rest looked up from reference TRBV19 and TRBJ2-1): DGGITQSPKYLFRKEGQNVTLSCEQNLNHDAMYWYRQDPGQGLRLIYYSQIVNDFQKGDIAEGYSVSREKKESFPLTVTSAQKNPTAFYLCASSIDTSGRSDEQFFGPGTRLTVL.

This clonotype was detected a few times. The V and J genes are TRBV20-1 and TRBJ2-7; no reliable D call. The V gene's germline CDR1 is DFQATT and CDR2 SNEGSKA (reference sequence). The CDR3 loop spans 13 amino acids. Trimming took off 6 bases at V and 11 bases at J, with 23 bases between the two ends. CDR3 bases: TGCAGTGCCCCCACCCCTCGAATGGGCCGGGAGTACTTC. Its translation: CSAPTPRMGREYF.

The chain recombines TRBV9 with TRBJ2-7, with D possibly called TRBD1 or TRBD2 (5 bases each). CDR1 is SGDLS and CDR2 is YYNGEE in the germline V gene. Trimming took off 3 bases at V and 6 bases at J, with 16 bases between the two ends. The CDR3 is 14 residues long. DNA of the CDR3: TGTGCCAGCAGCGGAGGGGAGAGAGGCCCCGAGCAGTACTTC. It encodes CASSGGERGPEQYF.

This clonotype was found a few times. The chain uses TRBV4-1 and TRBJ2-5; maybe TRBD2 (6 bases). Germline CDR1 reads MGHRA; CDR2 reads YSYEKL. The CDR3 has 16 amino acids. The germline V and J ends were trimmed by 3 bases and 1 base, with 15 bases remaining between them. In nucleotides, the CDR3 is TGCGCCAGCAGCCACTATGGGCGGAGGGGCCAAGAGACCCAGTACTTC. Protein sequence: CASSHYGRRGQETQYF.

This clonotype occurred a few times. The rearrangement uses TRBV4-3 and TRBJ2-2; perhaps TRBD1 as D (6 bases). Trimming left V 1 base short and J 4 bases short, with 13 bases between. The CDR3 extends over 16 amino acids. CDR1 is LGHNA and CDR2 is YSLEER in the germline V gene. The CDR3 sequence: CASSQGTVGRTGELFF. CDR3 coding DNA: TGCGCCAGCAGCCAAGGGACAGTTGGGCGCACCGGGGAGCTGTTTTTT.

This clonotype was picked up a small number of times. The chain has TRBV7-9 and TRBJ2-5; possible D gene TRBD2, 5 bases. V dropped 6 bases and J dropped 3 bases, with 11 bases sitting between them. The CDR3 is 13 amino acids. CDR1 is SEHNR, CDR2 FQNEAQ, per germline (reference sequence). The CDR3 DNA is TGTGCCAGCAGTCGGACTGGGGAAGAGACCCAGTACTTC. This encodes CASSRTGEETQYF.

The J gene is TRBJ1-6, the V gene TRBV12-3 or TRBV12-4; 9 nucleotides agree with TRBD1. V was clipped by 6 bases and J by 4 bases; unmatched bases: 1. There are 14 residues in the CDR3. This CDR3 is CASRTGGYNSPLHF. The CDR3 nucleotides are TGTGCCAGCAGGACAGGGGGTTATAATTCACCCCTCCACTTT.

This clonotype has only a few counts. The genes are TRBV20-1 and TRBJ2-1; the D is unclear. The CDR3 is made up of 13 amino acids. Germline V gene sequence: CDR1 DFQATT, CDR2 SNEGSKA (reference sequence). Trimming took 3 bases from V and 0 from J, leaving 6 bases between them. CDR3 residues: CSARDGSYNEQFF. The CDR3 DNA follows: TGCAGTGCTAGGGACGGCTCCTACAATGAGCAGTTCTTC.

This clonotype was detected ten times or more. The chain joins TRBV6-2 or TRBV6-3 to TRBJ2-7; 7 bases agree with TRBD1. Germline CDR1 and CDR2: MNHEY and SVGEGT. The CDR3 length is 14 residues. Losses at the gene ends were 5 bases for V and 3 bases for J; bases not matched to a gene: 7. The CDR3 DNA sequence: TGTGCCAGCAGTGAACAGGGGAGTCACTACGAGCAGTACTTC. Its protein product is CASSEQGSHYEQYF.

Only a few counts were recorded for this clonotype. This chain uses TRBV12-3 or TRBV12-4 with TRBJ2-4; no definite D call. V shed 5 bases and J shed 5 bases, with 16 bases lying between them. The length of the CDR3 is 15 residues. Here the CDR3 DNA reads TGTGCCAGCAGTGGCCACAGTGGAGCTCAAAACATTCAGTACTTC. Translating gives CASSGHSGAQNIQYF.

The CDR3 DNA follows: TGTGCCAGCAGTCCTCTGGCGGCGGGGGGAAACACCATATATTTT. Translating it yields CASSPLAAGGNTIYF. The J gene is TRBJ1-3, the V gene TRBV27; D is undetermined. Germline V CDR1 and CDR2: MNHEY, SMNVEV (reference sequence). The CDR3 spans 15 residues. Trimming removed 5 bases from V and 4 bases from J, with 15 bases in between.

The chain carries TRBV6-6 and TRBJ2-5; 9 bases fit TRBD2. Germline CDR1 is MNHNY and CDR2 is SVGAGI (reference sequence). The CDR3 loop spans 17 amino acids. The ends lost 2 bases at V and 7 bases at J; junction bases unmatched: 14. The CDR3 here is CASSYTGEVAGEGTQYF. For the CDR3, the DNA is TGTGCCAGCAGTTACACCGGGGAAGTAGCGGGAGAGGGGACCCAGTACTTC.